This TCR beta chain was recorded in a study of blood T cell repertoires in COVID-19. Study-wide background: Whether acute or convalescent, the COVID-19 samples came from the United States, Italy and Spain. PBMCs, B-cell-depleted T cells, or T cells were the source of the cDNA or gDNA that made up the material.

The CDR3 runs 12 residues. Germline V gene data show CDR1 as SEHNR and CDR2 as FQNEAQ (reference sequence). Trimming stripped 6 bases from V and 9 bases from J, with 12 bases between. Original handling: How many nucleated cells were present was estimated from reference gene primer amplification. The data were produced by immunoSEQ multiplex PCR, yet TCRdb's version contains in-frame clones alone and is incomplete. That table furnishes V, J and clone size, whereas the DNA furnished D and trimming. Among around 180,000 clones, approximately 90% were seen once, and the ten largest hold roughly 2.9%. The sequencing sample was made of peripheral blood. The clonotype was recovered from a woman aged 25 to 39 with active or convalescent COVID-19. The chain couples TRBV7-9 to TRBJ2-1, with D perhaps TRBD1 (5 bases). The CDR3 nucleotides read TGTGCCAGCAGTTATCAGGGATCTGAGCAGTTCTTC. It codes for CASSYQGSEQFF. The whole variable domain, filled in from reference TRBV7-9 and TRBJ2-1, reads DTGVSQNPRHKITKRGQNVTFRCDPISEHNRLYWYRQTLGQGPEFLTYFQNEAQLEKSRLLSDRFSAERPKGSFSTLEIQRTEQGDSAMYLCASSYQGSEQFFGPGTRLTVL.